The rows below give T cell receptor beta chains drawn from one sample of a study of graft-versus-host responses after intestinal transplantation. The data were produced by immunoSEQ multiplex PCR, yet TCRdb's version contains in-frame clones alone and is incomplete. The profile shows roughly 97,000 clones, 91% of them singletons. What these receptors recognize is not known. The sample was unstimulated CD4+ T cells sorted from spleen or lymph node cells, taken before transplant. Every receptor here comes from a human donor who was the organ donor for an intestinal transplant. Each CDR3 is given with its conserved first and last residue. Each record gives: D gene, J gene, V gene, clone size, CDR3 protein, CDR3 DNA. D genes are given only for firm matches. Clone size is given for some rows only: seen once, a few or many times, or a class if the clone is expanded.

>NA|TRBJ1-5|TRBV6-1|once
CASRAGDQPQHF
TGTGCCAGCAGGGCGGGAGATCAGCCCCAGCATTTT
>NA|TRBJ1-2|TRBV28|NA
CASSHRLDGTANYGYTF
TGTGCCAGCAGCCACCGATTAGACGGAACAGCTAACTATGGCTACACCTTC
>NA|TRBJ2-7|TRBV7-2|NA
CASSLGAGAYEQYF
TGTGCCAGCAGCTTGGGGGCAGGGGCCTACGAGCAGTACTTC
>TRBD1|TRBJ2-3|TRBV7-7|NA
CASSPNRGRGTDTQYF
TGTGCTAGCAGCCCCAACAGGGGGCGGGGGACAGATACGCAGTATTTT
>TRBD2|TRBJ2-7|TRBV18|NA
CASSPRTSGVYEQYF
TGTGCCAGCTCACCTCGGACTAGCGGGGTATACGAGCAGTACTTC
>TRBD2|TRBJ2-1|TRBV4-2|NA
CASSQQRGGNEQFF
TGTGCCAGCAGCCAACAGCGGGGGGGGAATGAGCAGTTCTTC
>TRBD2|TRBJ2-3|TRBV27|NA
CASRGLAGGRVPDTQYF
TGTGCCAGCAGAGGACTAGCGGGGGGGCGAGTCCCAGATACGCAGTATTTT
>TRBD1|TRBJ2-7|TRBV9|NA
CASSVRDRGIDEQYF
TGTGCCAGCAGCGTCCGGGACAGGGGCATCGACGAGCAGTACTTC
>TRBD1|TRBJ1-2|TRBV5-4|few
CASSLGDRDYGYTF
TGTGCCAGCAGCTTGGGGGACAGGGACTATGGCTACACCTTC
>TRBD2|TRBJ2-1|TRBV5-1|NA
CASSLGWGTRINEQFF
TGCGCCAGCAGCTTGGGGTGGGGGACTAGGATCAATGAGCAGTTCTTC
>TRBD1|TRBJ1-3|TRBV29-1|NA
CSVEDGGGLGGNTIYF
TGCAGCGTTGAAGATGGAGGGGGCTTAGGTGGAAACACCATATATTTT
>NA|TRBJ2-6|TRBV5-4|NA
CASSLPPSSGANVLTF
TGTGCCAGCAGCTTGCCACCTAGCTCTGGGGCCAACGTCCTGACTTTC
>NA|TRBJ1-1|TRBV5-4|once
CASSRSTDMNTEAFF
TGTGCCAGCAGCCGATCGACAGATATGAACACTGAAGCTTTCTTT
>TRBD1|TRBJ2-1|TRBV4-3|NA
CASSQDVRGRGNEQFF
TGCGCCAGCAGCCAAGATGTCAGGGGGCGTGGGAATGAGCAGTTCTTC
>TRBD2|TRBJ2-1|TRBV4-2|NA
CASSQGTSPSNNEQFF
TGTGCCAGCAGCCAAGGGACTAGCCCTTCGAATAATGAGCAGTTCTTC
>TRBD1|TRBJ2-7|TRBV7-9|NA
CASSSPRDRPSYEQYF
TGTGCCAGCAGCTCCCCCCGGGACAGGCCCTCCTACGAGCAGTACTTC
>NA|TRBJ1-1|TRBV7-2|NA
CASSLPMTGIMNTEAFF
TGTGCCAGCAGCTTACCTATGACAGGAATCATGAACACTGAAGCTTTCTTT
>TRBD1|TRBJ1-5|TRBV7-9|NA
CASSRGQRNQPQHF
TGTGCCAGCAGCCGGGGACAGCGCAATCAGCCCCAGCATTTT
>NA|TRBJ1-3|TRBV7-9|NA
CASSLDRIRGNTIYF
TGTGCCAGCAGCTTAGACAGGATACGGGGAAACACCATATATTTT
>TRBD1|TRBJ2-6|TRBV7-3|NA
CASSTAGGGGANVLTF
TGTGCCAGCAGCACGGCAGGGGGCGGTGGGGCCAACGTCCTGACTTTC
>TRBD1|TRBJ2-6|TRBV5-1|NA
CASDRGGRSGANVLTF
TGCGCCAGCGATAGAGGGGGCCGCTCTGGGGCCAACGTCCTGACTTTC
>NA|TRBJ2-7|TRBV4-3|NA
CASSQETVDEQYF
TGCGCCAGCAGCCAAGAAACAGTGGACGAGCAGTACTTC
>TRBD1|TRBJ2-2|TRBV7-6|NA
CASSLGLGQTNTGELFF
TGTGCCAGCAGCTTAGGATTGGGACAGACGAACACCGGGGAGCTGTTTTTT
>NA|TRBJ1-6|TRBV4-3|NA
CASSQVGTRLIRPLHF
TGCGCCAGCAGCCAAGTTGGTACCAGGTTAATTCGGCCCCTCCACTTT
>NA|TRBJ1-6|TRBV4-1|NA
CASSQDRFRSLHF
TGCGCCAGCAGCCAAGATAGGTTCAGGTCTCTCCACTTT
>TRBD1|TRBJ2-7|TRBV5-6|NA
CASSLAGGAYGQYF
TGTGCCAGCAGCTTGGCAGGGGGCGCATACGGGCAGTACTTC
>TRBD2|TRBJ2-5|TRBV4-3|once
CASSQDGTIQTETQYF
TGCGCCAGCAGCCAAGACGGGACTATTCAGACAGAGACCCAGTACTTC
>NA|TRBJ1-4|TRBV4-3|NA
CASSQPDVNEKLFF
TGCGCCAGCAGCCAGCCAGATGTTAATGAAAAACTGTTTTTT
>NA|TRBJ1-3|TRBV5-4|few
CASSLGGPSGNTIYF
TGTGCCAGCAGCTTGGGTGGGCCCTCTGGAAACACCATATATTTT